Shown below are 13 T cell receptor beta chains from a single sample sequenced in a study of blood T cell repertoires in COVID-19. Sequencing was performed with immunoSEQ multiplex PCR; in TCRdb, only in-frame clones are kept and a portion is missing. The table lists some 520,000 clones, 89% of them singletons, with roughly 0.84% in the top ten. The sequencing input was peripheral blood. The source of these receptors is a young man with COVID-19, enrolled during active disease.

J is TRBJ1-2 and V is TRBV19; no definite D call. Trimming removed 3 bases from V and 2 bases from J, with 10 bases in between. Germline V gives CDR1 LNHDA, CDR2 SQIVND (reference sequence). The CDR3 is made up of 14 amino acids. The CDR3 protein is CASSILGLNYGYTF. The CDR3, as DNA: TGTGCCAGTAGTATCCTGGGCTTGAACTATGGCTACACCTTC.

V is TRBV3-1 (or the pseudogene TRBV3-2) and J is TRBJ2-7, with 11 bases matching TRBD2. Trimming cost V 0 bases and J 0 bases; bases outside gene matches: 4. Germline V CDR1 and CDR2: LGHDT, YNNKEL (reference sequence). The CDR3 has 17 residues. The CDR3 DNA is TGTGCCAGCAGCCAAGAGTGGCTAGCGGGGGGCTCCTACGAGCAGTACTTC. It encodes CASSQEWLAGGSYEQYF.

The V and J genes are TRBV6-6 and TRBJ2-2; the match to TRBD1 covers 11 bases. From germline, CDR1 is MNHNY and CDR2 SVGAGI (reference sequence). V was clipped by 5 bases and J by 7 bases; unmatched bases: 9. This CDR3 region has 16 residues. The CDR3 region has the DNA TGTGCCAGCAGTCCCAAGGACAGGGGGCGCATCGGGGAGCTGTTTTTT. This translates into CASSPKDRGRIGELFF.

This chain uses TRBV5-4 with TRBJ2-3; TRBD2 matches 12 bases. J gave up 4 bases and V 1 base, and 10 bases lay outside the gene matches. Looked up from germline, CDR1 is SGHNT and CDR2 is YYREEE (reference sequence). This CDR3 is built from 18 residues. CDR3 nucleotide sequence: TGTGCCAGCAGCTTGTGGTCCCTAGCGGGGGGGCTATCAGATACGCAGTATTTT. Protein sequence: CASSLWSLAGGLSDTQYF.

CDR3 nucleotides: TGTGCCAGCGGGGACATTTACCCGAATGAGCAGTTCTTC. Translation: CASGDIYPNEQFF. The gene calls are TRBV6-5 and TRBJ2-1, with D maybe TRBD1 (6 bases). The CDR3 spans 13 residues. V lost 8 bases to trimming and J lost 7 bases, with 15 bases between them. The germline V gene has CDR1 MNHEY and CDR2 SVGAGI.

The chain is built from TRBV30 and TRBJ2-1; D might be TRBD1 (7 bases). In germline, CDR1 is GTSNPN, CDR2 SVGIG (reference sequence). The V end was cut by 5 bases, the J end by 2 bases, with 10 bases between. The length of the CDR3 is 13 residues. CDR3: CAWAGQPYNEQFF. CDR3 nucleotide sequence: TGTGCCTGGGCGGGACAGCCCTACAATGAGCAGTTCTTC. The full variable domain, completed using reference TRBV30 and TRBJ2-1, is SQTIHQWPATLVQPVGSPLSLECTVEGTSNPNLYWYRQAAGRGLQLLFYSVGIGQISSEVPQNLSASRPQDRQFILSSKKLLLSDSGFYLCAWAGQPYNEQFFGPGTRLTVL.

In this sample, this clone turned up once. J is TRBJ2-1 and V is TRBV14; 7 bases fit TRBD2. V lost 3 bases, J lost 6 bases, and 11 bases stayed unmatched. The CDR3 is made up of 16 amino acids. CDR1 and CDR2 from the germline V gene are SGHDN and FVKESK. CDR3 DNA: TGTGCCAGCAGCCATTACGGGACTATGGATTCCAATGAGCAGTTCTTC. Its protein product is CASSHYGTMDSNEQFF.

The chain links TRBV6-5 to TRBJ2-4, with D possibly matching TRBD1 (6 bases). The CDR3 consists of 14 residues. V gave up 6 bases and J gave up 6 bases, with 15 bases separating them. Germline V gives CDR1 MNHEY, CDR2 SVGAGI. CDR3 amino acids: CASSLPGQPNIQYF. The CDR3 DNA sequence: TGTGCCAGCAGCTTACCCGGACAGCCAAACATTCAGTACTTC.

The J gene is TRBJ1-4, the V gene TRBV29-1; D call uncertain. The V gene's germline CDR1 is SQVTM and CDR2 ANQGSEA. Trimming removed 6 bases at V and 5 bases at J, with 13 bases between. This CDR3 contains 13 residues. The CDR3 DNA sequence: TGCAGCGTCCGAACCCTATACAATGAAAAACTGTTTTTT. It yields the protein CSVRTLYNEKLFF. The whole variable domain, filled in from reference TRBV29-1 and TRBJ1-4, reads SAVISQKPSRDICQRGTSLTIQCQVDSQVTMMFWYRQQPGQSLTLIATANQGSEATYESGFVIDKFPISRPNLTFSTLTVSNMSPEDSSIYLCSVRTLYNEKLFFGSGTQLSVL.

This clone was detected only once. This chain links TRBV5-5 with TRBJ2-2; 8 bases are shared with TRBD1. V was clipped by 0 bases and J by 6 bases; unmatched bases: 4. Germline-derived CDR1 and CDR2 are SGHKS and YYEKEE (reference sequence). CDR3 length: 15 amino acids. The CDR3 loop is CASSLGTGYSGELFF. The CDR3 bases are TGTGCCAGCAGCTTGGGGACAGGGTATTCCGGGGAGCTGTTTTTT.

To note about this clone: Other nucleotide sequences in the sample specify the same CDR3. This rearrangement joins TRBV15 to TRBJ2-7; D gene unclear. Germline assignment: CDR1 LNHNV and CDR2 YYDKDF (reference sequence). The CDR3 extends over 13 amino acids. With 0 bases removed from V and 1 base from J, the gap between germline ends came to 4 bases. The CDR3 sequence is CATSRDRSYEQYF. CDR3 DNA sequence: TGTGCCACCAGCAGAGACAGATCCTACGAGCAGTACTTC. The variable domain in full, completed from reference TRBV15 and TRBJ2-7, reads DAMVIQNPRYQVTQFGKPVTLSCSQTLNHNVMYWYQQKSSQAPKLLFHYYDKDFNNEADTPDNFQSRRPNTSFCFLDIRSPGLGDTAMYLCATSRDRSYEQYFGPGTRLTVT.

The J gene is TRBJ2-3, the V gene TRBV5-1, with 15 bases matching TRBD2. The CDR3 totals 17 residues. With V trimmed by 4 bases and J by 5 bases, 8 bases remained unmatched. CDR1 and CDR2 from the germline V gene are SGHRS and YFSETQ. For the CDR3, the DNA is TGCGCCAGCAGCACCGGACTAGCGGGGGGGCGTGGAGATACGCAGTATTTT. Its protein is CASSTGLAGGRGDTQYF.

This chain connects TRBV5-5 to TRBJ1-1, with TRBD1 identical over 7 bases. V trimming: 0 bases; J trimming: 0 bases; junction bases outside the gene matches: 11. This CDR3 is built from 18 residues. Looked up from germline, CDR1 is SGHKS and CDR2 is YYEKEE (reference sequence). The CDR3 DNA reads as TGTGCCAGCAGCTTGGCCAAGTTACAGGGGTTAATGAACACTGAAGCTTTCTTT. Protein: CASSLAKLQGLMNTEAFF.